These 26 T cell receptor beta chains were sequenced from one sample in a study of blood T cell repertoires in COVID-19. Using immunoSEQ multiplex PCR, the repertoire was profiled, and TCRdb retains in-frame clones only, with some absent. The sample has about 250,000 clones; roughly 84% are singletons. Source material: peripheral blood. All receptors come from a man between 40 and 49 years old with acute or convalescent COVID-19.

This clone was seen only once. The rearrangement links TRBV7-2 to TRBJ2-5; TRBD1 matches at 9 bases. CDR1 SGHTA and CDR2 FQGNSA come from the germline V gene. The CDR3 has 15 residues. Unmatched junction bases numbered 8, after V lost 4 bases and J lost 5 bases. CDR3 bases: TGTGCCAGCAGCTCACCGGGACAGGGACGGGAGACCCAGTACTTC. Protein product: CASSSPGQGRETQYF.

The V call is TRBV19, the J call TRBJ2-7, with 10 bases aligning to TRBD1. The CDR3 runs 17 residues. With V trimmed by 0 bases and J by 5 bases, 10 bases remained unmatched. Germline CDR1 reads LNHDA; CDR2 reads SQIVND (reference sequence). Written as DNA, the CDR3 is TGTGCCAGTAGTATAGATCTTTGGACAGGGGGTATCGACGAGCAGTACTTC. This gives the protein CASSIDLWTGGIDEQYF.

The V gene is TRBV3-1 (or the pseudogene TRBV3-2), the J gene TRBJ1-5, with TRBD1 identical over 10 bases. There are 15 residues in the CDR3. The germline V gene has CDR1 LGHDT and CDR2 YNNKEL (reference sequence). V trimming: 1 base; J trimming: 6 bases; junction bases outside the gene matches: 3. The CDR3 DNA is TGTGCCAGCAGCCAAGGGACAGGGGGTACTCAGCCCCAGCATTTT. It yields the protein CASSQGTGGTQPQHF.

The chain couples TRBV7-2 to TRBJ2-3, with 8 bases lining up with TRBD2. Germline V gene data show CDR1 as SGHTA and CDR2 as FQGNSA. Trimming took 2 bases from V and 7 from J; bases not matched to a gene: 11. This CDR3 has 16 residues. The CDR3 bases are TGTGCCAGCAGCTTAAGGGGCCTAGCGGGCAGAAATACGCAGTATTTT. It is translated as CASSLRGLAGRNTQYF.

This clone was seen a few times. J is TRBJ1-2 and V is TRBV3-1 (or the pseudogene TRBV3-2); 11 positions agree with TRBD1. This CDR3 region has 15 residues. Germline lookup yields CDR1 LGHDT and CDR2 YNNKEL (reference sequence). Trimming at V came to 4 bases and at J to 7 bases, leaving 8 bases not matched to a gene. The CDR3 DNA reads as TGTGCCAGCAGCCGTCTAGGACAGGGGGCCAGTGGCTACACCTTC. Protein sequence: CASSRLGQGASGYTF.

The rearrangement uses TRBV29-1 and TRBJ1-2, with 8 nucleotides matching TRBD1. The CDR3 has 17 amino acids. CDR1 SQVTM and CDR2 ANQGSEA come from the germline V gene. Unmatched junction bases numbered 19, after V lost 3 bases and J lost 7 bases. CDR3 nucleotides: TGCAGCGTTGAGGCGGGACAGGCCGGGTTTTTGTTTTGTGGCTACACCTTC. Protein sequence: CSVEAGQAGFLFCGYTF.

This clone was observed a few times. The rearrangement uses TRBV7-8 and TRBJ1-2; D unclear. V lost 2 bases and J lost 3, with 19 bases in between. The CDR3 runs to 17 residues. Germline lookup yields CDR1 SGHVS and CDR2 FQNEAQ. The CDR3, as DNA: TGTGCCAGCAGCTTAAGGTTCGGTAGGAGTATGGACTATGGCTACACCTTC. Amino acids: CASSLRFGRSMDYGYTF.

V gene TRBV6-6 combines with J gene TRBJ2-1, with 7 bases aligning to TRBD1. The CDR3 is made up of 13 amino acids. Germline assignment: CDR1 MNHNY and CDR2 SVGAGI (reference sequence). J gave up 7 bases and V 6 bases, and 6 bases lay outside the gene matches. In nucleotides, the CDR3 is TGTGCCAGCAGGGCGACAGGGAATAATGAGCAGTTCTTC. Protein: CASRATGNNEQFF.

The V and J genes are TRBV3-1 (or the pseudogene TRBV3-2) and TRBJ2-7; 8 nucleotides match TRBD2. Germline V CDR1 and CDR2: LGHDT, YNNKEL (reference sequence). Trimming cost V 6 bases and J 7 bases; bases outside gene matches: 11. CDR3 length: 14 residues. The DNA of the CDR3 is TGTGCCAGCAGTCCCGGGACTAGGGGAAGGGAGCAGTACTTC. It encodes CASSPGTRGREQYF.

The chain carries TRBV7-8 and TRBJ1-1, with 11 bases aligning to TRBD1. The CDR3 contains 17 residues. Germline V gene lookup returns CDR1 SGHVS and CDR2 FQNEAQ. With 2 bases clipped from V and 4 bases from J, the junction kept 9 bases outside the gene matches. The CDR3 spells CASSLSDRGLPITEAFF. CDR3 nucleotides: TGTGCCAGCAGCTTATCGGACAGGGGGCTACCAATCACTGAAGCTTTCTTT.

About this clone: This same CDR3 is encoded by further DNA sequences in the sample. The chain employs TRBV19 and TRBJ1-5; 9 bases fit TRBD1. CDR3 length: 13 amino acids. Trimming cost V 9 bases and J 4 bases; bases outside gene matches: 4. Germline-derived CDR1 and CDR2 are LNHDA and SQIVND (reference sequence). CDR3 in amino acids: CASSGTGNQPQHF. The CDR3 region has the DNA TGTGCCAGCTCCGGGACAGGGAATCAGCCCCAGCATTTT. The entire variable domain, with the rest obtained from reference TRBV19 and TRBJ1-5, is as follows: DGGITQSPKYLFRKEGQNVTLSCEQNLNHDAMYWYRQDPGQGLRLIYYSQIVNDFQKGDIAEGYSVSREKKESFPLTVTSAQKNPTAFYLCASSGTGNQPQHFGDGTRLSIL.

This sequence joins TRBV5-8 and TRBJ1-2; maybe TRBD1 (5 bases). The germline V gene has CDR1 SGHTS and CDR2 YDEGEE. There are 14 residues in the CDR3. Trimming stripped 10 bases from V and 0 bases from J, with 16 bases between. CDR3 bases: TGTGCCGCAAAGCCCCCGGGGGCTAACTATGGCTACACCTTC. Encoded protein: CAAKPPGANYGYTF. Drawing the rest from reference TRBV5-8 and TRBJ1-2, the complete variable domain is EAGVTQSPTHLIKTRGQQATLRCSPISGHTSVYWYQQALGLGLQFLLWYDEGEERNRGNFPPRFSGRQFPNYSSELNVNALELEDSALYLCAAKPPGANYGYTFGSGTRLTVV.

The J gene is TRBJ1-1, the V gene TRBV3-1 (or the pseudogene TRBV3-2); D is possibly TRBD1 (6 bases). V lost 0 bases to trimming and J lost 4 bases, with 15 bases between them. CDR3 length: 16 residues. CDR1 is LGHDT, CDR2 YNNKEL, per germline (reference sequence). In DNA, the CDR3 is TGTGCCAGCAGCCAAGAAGGGGGAAAAAGGAGCACTGAAGCTTTCTTT. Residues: CASSQEGGKRSTEAFF.

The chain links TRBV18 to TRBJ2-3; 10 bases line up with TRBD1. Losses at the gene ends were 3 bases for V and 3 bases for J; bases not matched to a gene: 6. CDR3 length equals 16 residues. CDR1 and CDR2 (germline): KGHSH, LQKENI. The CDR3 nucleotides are TGTGCCAGCTCACCCCGGGACAGGGGTGTTACAGATACGCAGTATTTT. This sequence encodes CASSPRDRGVTDTQYF.

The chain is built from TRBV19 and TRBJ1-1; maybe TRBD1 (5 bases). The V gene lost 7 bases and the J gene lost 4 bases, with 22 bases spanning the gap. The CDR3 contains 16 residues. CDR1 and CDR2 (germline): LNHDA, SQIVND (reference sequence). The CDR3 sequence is CASTSMGGILGTEAFF. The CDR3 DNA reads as TGTGCCAGTACCAGTATGGGGGGTATTTTGGGCACTGAAGCTTTCTTT.

CDR3 residues: CASSPGDRGYTF. DNA of the CDR3: TGTGCCAGCAGTCCAGGGGATCGGGGCTACACCTTC. The chain is built from TRBV6-5 and TRBJ1-2; a weak D match, TRBD1 (6 bases). V shed 5 bases and J shed 8 bases, with 12 bases lying between them. There are 12 residues in the CDR3. CDR1 and CDR2 (germline): MNHEY, SVGAGI.

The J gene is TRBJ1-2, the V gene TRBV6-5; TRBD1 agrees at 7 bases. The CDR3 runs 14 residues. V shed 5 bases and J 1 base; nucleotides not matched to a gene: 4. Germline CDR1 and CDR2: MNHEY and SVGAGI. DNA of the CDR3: TGTGCCAGCAGTCTTGGGACAGATAACTATGGCTACACCTTC. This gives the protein CASSLGTDNYGYTF.

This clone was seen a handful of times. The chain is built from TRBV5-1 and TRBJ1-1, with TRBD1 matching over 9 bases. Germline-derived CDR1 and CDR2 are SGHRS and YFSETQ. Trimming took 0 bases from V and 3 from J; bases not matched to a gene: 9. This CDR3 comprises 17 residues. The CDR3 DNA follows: TGCGCCAGCAGCTTGGAACGGGACAGGGAATGGGACACTGAAGCTTTCTTT. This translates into CASSLERDREWDTEAFF.

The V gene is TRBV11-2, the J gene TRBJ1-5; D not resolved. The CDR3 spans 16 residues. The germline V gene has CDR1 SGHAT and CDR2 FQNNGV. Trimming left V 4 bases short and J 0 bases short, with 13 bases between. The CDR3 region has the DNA TGTGCCAGCAGCTACGGTCCCCCAAATAGCAATCAGCCCCAGCATTTT. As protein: CASSYGPPNSNQPQHF.

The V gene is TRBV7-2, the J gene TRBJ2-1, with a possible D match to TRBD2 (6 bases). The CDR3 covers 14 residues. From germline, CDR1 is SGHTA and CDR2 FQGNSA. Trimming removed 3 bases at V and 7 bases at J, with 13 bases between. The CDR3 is CASSLVGSTNEQFF. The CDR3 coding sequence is TGTGCCAGCAGCTTGGTCGGGAGTACTAATGAGCAGTTCTTC.

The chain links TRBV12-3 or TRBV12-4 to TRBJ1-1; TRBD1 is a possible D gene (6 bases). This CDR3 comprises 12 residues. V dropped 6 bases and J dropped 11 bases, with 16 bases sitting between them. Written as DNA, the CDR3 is TGTGCCAGCAGCTCTAGGGGGTTTGGGGCTTTCTTT. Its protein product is CASSSRGFGAFF.

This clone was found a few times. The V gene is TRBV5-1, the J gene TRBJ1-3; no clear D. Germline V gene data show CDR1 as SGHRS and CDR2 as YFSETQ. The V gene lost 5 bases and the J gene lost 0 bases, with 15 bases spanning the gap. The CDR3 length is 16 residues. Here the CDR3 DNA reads TGCGCCAGCAGTCCTACGACTTCGGGCTCTGGAAACACCATATATTTT. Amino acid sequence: CASSPTTSGSGNTIYF.

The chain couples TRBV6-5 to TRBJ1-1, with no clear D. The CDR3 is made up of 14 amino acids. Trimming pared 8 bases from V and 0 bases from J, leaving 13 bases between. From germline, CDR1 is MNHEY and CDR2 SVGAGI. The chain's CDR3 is CASSSRGLNTEAFF. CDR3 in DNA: TGTGCCAGCTCCTCACGGGGTTTGAACACTGAAGCTTTCTTT.

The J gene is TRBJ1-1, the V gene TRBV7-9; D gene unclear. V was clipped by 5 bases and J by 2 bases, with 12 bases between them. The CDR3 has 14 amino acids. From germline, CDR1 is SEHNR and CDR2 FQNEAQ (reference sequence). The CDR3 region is CASSHRTVNTEAFF. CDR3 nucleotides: TGTGCCAGCAGCCATCGAACAGTCAACACTGAAGCTTTCTTT.

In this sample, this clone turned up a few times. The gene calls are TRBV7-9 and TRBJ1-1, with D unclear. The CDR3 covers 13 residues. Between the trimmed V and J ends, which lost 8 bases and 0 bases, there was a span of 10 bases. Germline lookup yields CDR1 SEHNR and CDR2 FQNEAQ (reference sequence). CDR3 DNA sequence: TGTGCCAGCGAGGGCCCCATGAACACTGAAGCTTTCTTT. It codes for CASEGPMNTEAFF.

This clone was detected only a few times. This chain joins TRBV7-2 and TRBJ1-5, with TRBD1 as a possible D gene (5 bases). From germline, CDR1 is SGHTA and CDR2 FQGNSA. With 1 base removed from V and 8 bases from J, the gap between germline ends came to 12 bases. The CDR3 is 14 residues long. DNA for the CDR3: TGTGCCAGCAGCTTAGAAGGCGGGGCGAAGCCCCAGCATTTT. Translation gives CASSLEGGAKPQHF.